The 18 T cell receptor beta chains reported below all come from one sample, sequenced in a study of T-cell reconstitution after alpha-beta-depleted transplantation in children. Unique molecular identifiers were incorporated during preparation of the TCRbeta library. TCRdb reprocessed the PCR reads via MiXCR and lists one record per CDR3 protein. The sample lists approximately 130,000 distinct CDR3 sequences, 8% to 10% occurring once. Source: PBMCs, mostly from graft donor cells, taken 180 days after TCRalphabeta/CD19-depleted stem cell transplant. The receptors here all came from a girl less than two years old who had a stem cell transplant for combined immunodeficiency, so the T cells may come from the graft donor.

This chain links TRBV12-3 or TRBV12-4 with TRBJ2-3; TRBD2 agrees at 11 bases. The CDR3 is 18 amino acids. After removal of 11 bases from V and 0 bases from J, the junction contained 16 bases not matched to a gene. CDR3 loop: CALSLVIAGGFSTDTQYF. The CDR3 region has the DNA TGTGCCCTCAGTTTGGTGATAGCGGGGGGGTTTAGCACAGATACGCAGTATTTT.

The genes are TRBV12-2 and TRBJ1-3; whether TRBD1, the table's D call, matches the DNA was not checked. TRBV12-2 is deemed a pseudogene. The CDR3 is made up of 16 amino acids. CDR3 DNA: TGTGCAAGTCGCTTAGTAGCAGGGCACTCTGGAAACACCATATATTTT. Translation gives CASRLVAGHSGNTIYF.

This clonotype was picked up a small number of times. The chain is built from TRBV29-1 and TRBJ2-5, with D possibly matching TRBD2 (6 bases). V was cut by 4 bases and J by 0 bases, with 15 bases left in between. CDR3 size: 15 residues. Germline V CDR1 and CDR2: SQVTM, ANQGSEA. The CDR3 DNA reads TGCAGCGTTGTGTGGGACTCCCTGTACCAAGAGACCCAGTACTTC. Translated, it gives CSVVWDSLYQETQYF.

This chain links TRBV20-1 with TRBJ2-3; 7 nucleotides align to TRBD2. Germline trimming cut 4 bases from V and 3 bases from J; bases unmatched to any gene: 4. The CDR3 is 13 amino acids. Germline-derived CDR1 and CDR2 are DFQATT and SNEGSKA (reference sequence). This chain's CDR3 is CSAIGGWTDTQYF. CDR3 DNA: TGCAGTGCTATCGGGGGGTGGACAGATACGCAGTATTTT.

The V and J genes are TRBV9 and TRBJ2-3; 9 nucleotides align to TRBD2. Germline V gene data show CDR1 as SGDLS and CDR2 as YYNGEE. The CDR3 totals 16 residues. The V and J ends lost 0 bases and 2 bases, in that order; junction bases with no gene match: 4. CDR3 in amino acids: CASSVEGGLATDTQYF. The CDR3 coding sequence is TGTGCCAGCAGCGTAGAGGGGGGACTAGCCACAGATACGCAGTATTTT.

This clonotype was counted only a few times. The J gene is TRBJ1-5, the V gene TRBV27; D remains unclear. V dropped 3 bases and J dropped 0 bases, with 18 bases sitting between them. Germline CDR1 and CDR2: MNHEY and SMNVEV (reference sequence). This CDR3 comprises 18 residues. CDR3 nucleotide sequence: TGTGCCAGCAGTTTCCTGGACTCCCTTCAATTTAGCAATCAGCCCCAGCATTTT. Residues: CASSFLDSLQFSNQPQHF.

The V call is TRBV6-1, the J call TRBJ1-4, with 7 positions matching TRBD1. The germline V gene has CDR1 MNHNS and CDR2 SASEGT. The CDR3 sequence is 14 residues long. V lost 6 bases to trimming and J lost 5 bases; unmatched junction nucleotides: 6. CDR3 in amino acids: CASRKGALNEKLFF. In DNA form, the CDR3 reads TGTGCCAGCAGGAAGGGGGCTCTCAATGAAAAACTGTTTTTT.

The rearrangement links TRBV5-1 to TRBJ2-3; unclear D gene. CDR3 length: 13 amino acids. V was cut by 4 bases and J by 5 bases, with 11 bases left in between. Germline values: CDR1 SGHRS, CDR2 YFSETQ. CDR3 coding DNA: TGCGCCAGCAGCCGCGAAAGGATAGATACGCAGTATTTT. Protein sequence: CASSRERIDTQYF.

The V and J genes are TRBV20-1 and TRBJ1-4, with 11 nucleotides matching TRBD1. The J segment lost 8 bases and the V segment lost 3 bases, leaving 5 bases of the junction unmatched. Germline V gene lookup returns CDR1 DFQATT and CDR2 SNEGSKA (reference sequence). The CDR3 is 14 amino acids. CDR3 sequence (DNA): TGCAGTGCTAGCGCCGGGACAGGGGGAGAAAAACTGTTTTTT. It is translated as CSASAGTGGEKLFF.

The chain links TRBV25-1 to TRBJ2-1, with 7 bases lining up with TRBD1. This CDR3 region has 17 residues. The germline V gene has CDR1 MGHDK and CDR2 SYGVNS. Germline trimming cut 4 bases from V and 5 bases from J; bases unmatched to any gene: 14. CDR3: CASSGRQGKRWNNEQFF. The DNA of the CDR3 is TGTGCCAGCAGTGGAAGACAGGGTAAAAGGTGGAACAATGAGCAGTTCTTC.

The table lists this clonotype with a few counts. V and J are TRBV20-1 and TRBJ2-1; D gene uncertain. Per germline, CDR1 DFQATT and CDR2 SNEGSKA (reference sequence). This CDR3 has 11 residues. V was shortened by 3 bases and J by 6 bases, with 6 bases between the two germline ends. CDR3 in amino acids: CSASPANEQFF. The CDR3 DNA reads TGCAGTGCTAGTCCGGCCAATGAGCAGTTCTTC.

This sequence joins TRBV20-1 and TRBJ2-7, with 8 positions matching TRBD1. With 1 base clipped from V and 5 bases from J, the junction kept 4 bases outside the gene matches. The germline CDR1 and CDR2 sequences are DFQATT and SNEGSKA (reference sequence). The CDR3 is 13 amino acids. DNA for the CDR3: TGCAGTGCTAGAGTCGCAGGGGGCGACGAGCAGTACTTC. It yields the protein CSARVAGGDEQYF.

This clonotype was seen a few times. The chain combines TRBV10-3 with TRBJ2-3; 10 nucleotides align to TRBD2. V shed 6 bases, J shed 1 base, and the junction held 4 bases outside the gene matches. The CDR3 is 15 amino acids. Germline V gives CDR1 ENHRY, CDR2 SYGVKD. DNA for the CDR3: TGTGCCATCAGCCTAGCGGGAGAGGGCACAGATACGCAGTATTTT. Translated: CAISLAGEGTDTQYF.

CDR3 DNA sequence: TGTGCCAGCTCACCACCAGAGGACAGGGCCCCCTACGAGCAGTACTTC. This codes for CASSPPEDRAPYEQYF. The rearrangement joins TRBV18 to TRBJ2-7, with TRBD1 matching 8 bases. J was trimmed by 2 bases and V by 0 bases; bases with no gene match: 6. The CDR3 sequence is 16 residues long. Per germline, CDR1 KGHSH and CDR2 LQKENI.

The chain is built from TRBV7-3 and TRBJ1-6; D gene ambiguous. V was shortened by 1 base and J by 5 bases, with 3 bases between the two germline ends. This CDR3 contains 13 residues. Germline V CDR1 and CDR2: SGHTA, FQGTGA. CDR3 bases: TGTGCCAGCAGCTTAAACCATAATTCACCCCTCCACTTT. It encodes CASSLNHNSPLHF.

The chain is built from TRBV3-1 and TRBJ1-1; D call uncertain. The CDR3 runs 14 residues. Germline loops: CDR1 LGHDT, CDR2 YNNKEL (reference sequence). Trimming stripped 3 bases from V and 1 base from J, with 9 bases between. The chain's CDR3 is CASSHRGKNTEAFF. In DNA form, the CDR3 reads TGTGCCAGCAGCCACCGGGGAAAGAACACTGAAGCTTTCTTT.

This clonotype was found a few times. The chain links TRBV6-2 or TRBV6-3 to TRBJ2-1, with D perhaps matching TRBD2 (6 bases). The CDR3 spans 12 residues. Germline V gives CDR1 MNHEY, CDR2 SVGEGT. V was shortened by 7 bases and J by 8 bases, with 12 bases between the two germline ends. CDR3: CASKGLSDEQFF. DNA for the CDR3: TGTGCCAGCAAGGGACTCTCCGATGAGCAGTTCTTC.

V and J are TRBV20-1 and TRBJ2-1; D remains ambiguous. The germline V gene has CDR1 DFQATT and CDR2 SNEGSKA (reference sequence). The V end was cut by 2 bases, the J end by 2 bases, with 4 bases between. This CDR3 is 12 amino acids long. The CDR3 DNA reads as TGCAGTGCTAGACTAGCCTACAATGAGCAGTTCTTC. This encodes CSARLAYNEQFF.